The TCR beta chain described here comes from a study of neurological immune-mediated disorders. TCRdb fed the 5' RACE reads into MiXCR, producing one record per CDR3 protein. The table lists about 41,000 distinct CDR3 sequences, about 13% of them singletons. Study results and limitations: None of the CDR3 amino acid sequences in expanded clones turned up in more than one subject, which points to private repertoires in all groups.

This clonotype showed up many times. Its antigen is not known. The group of healthy controls was made up of people who were blood bank volunteers in Maryland, USA. Germline V gene sequence: CDR1 MNHNS, CDR2 SASEGT. V trimming: 7 bases; J trimming: 5 bases; junction bases outside the gene matches: 8. The length of the CDR3 is 14 residues. Material: PBMCs. The chain links TRBV6-1 to TRBJ2-1; 7 nucleotides align to TRBD2. This clonotype was obtained from a female donor in good health. This CDR3 reads CASMELADDNEQFF. The CDR3 nucleotides read TGTGCCAGCATGGAGCTAGCGGATGACAATGAGCAGTTCTTC.